Listed here is a single T cell receptor beta chain. The CDR3 is made up of 14 amino acids. The V segment lost 5 bases and the J segment 0 bases; nucleotides outside the gene matches: 2. Germline lookup yields CDR1 LNHNV and CDR2 YYDKDF (reference sequence). The data stem from a study of cytomegalovirus exposure and HLA in healthy donors. There were likely unrecorded immune exposures, though donors were nominally healthy when sampled. The study ran its PCR with 60 Vbeta and 13 Jbeta primers. This table comes from immunoSEQ multiplex PCR, and its TCRdb copy is limited to in-frame clones, with some not included. The data hold over 70,000 clones, with about 72% observed a single time.

The TCR originated in a man aged 25-45 years in good health and CMV-seronegative. The chain carries TRBV15 and TRBJ2-5, with TRBD2 identical over 8 bases. Sequencing was carried out using PBMCs. In DNA, the CDR3 is TGTGCCACCAGCCTGGGACTAGACCAAGAGACCCAGTACTTC. Protein product: CATSLGLDQETQYF.